This T cell receptor (beta chain) was profiled in a study of T cell repertoires in aging, cancer and after chemotherapy. Study information: Donors were grouped into six age bands spanning 30 or younger through 70 or older. About 10 million TCR reads made up the full dataset.

The template was genomic DNA from peripheral blood, not RNA. In the case of this clonotype: Its antigen is not identified. Relative to the germline gene, one junction end is altered; a read error may explain this.

Germline CDR1 reads PRHDT; CDR2 reads FYEKMQ (reference sequence). This CDR3 has 16 amino acids. Findings of the study overall: Across the chemotherapy interval, each cancer cohort showed higher median generation probability, suggesting thymic rebound. Immunological memory after chemotherapy cannot be judged from the repertoire data.

TRB rearrangements spanning V, D and J were amplified using mixed TRB-A/B primers. TCRdb re-derived calls from the multiplex PCR reads in MiXCR, one entry per CDR3 protein. The top ten clones hold 2.5% to 3.5% of a sample with some 11,000 distinct CDR3 sequences, approximately 30% of them seen once. V gene TRBV13 combines with J gene TRBJ2-7; 7 nucleotides align to TRBD1. What was sequenced was blood. This receptor was taken from a human donor in good health. CDR3 DNA: TGTGCCAACAGCTTAGGATTACAGGGGCCCACCTACGAGCAGTACTTC. Protein sequence: CANSLGLQGPTYEQYF.